This is a list of T cell receptor beta chains from one sample in a study of PD-1 blockade in classical Hodgkin lymphoma. Data came from immunoSEQ multiplex PCR; TCRdb stores just in-frame clones and leaves some out. The sample consists of about 13,000 clones, more than 80% of them appearing once. This material consisted of peripheral blood mononuclear cells (PBMCs), taken before the fourth cycle of nivolumab. The source is a human donor with classical Hodgkin lymphoma. CDR3s include the opening cysteine and the closing phenylalanine or tryptophan. The D gene is left open where the match is weak. Only some rows state a clone size, as once, few, many or a class for expanded clones.

d_gene: -
j_gene: TRBJ1-2
abundance: -
v_gene: TRBV6-5
len: 13
CDR3nt: TGTGCCAGCAGGAAACAGAACCCCTCTGGCTACACCTTC
CDR3aa: CASRKQNPSGYTF

d_gene: -
j_gene: TRBJ1-1
abundance: once
v_gene: TRBV2
len: 13
CDR3nt: TGTGCCAGCATCCAAGAACGGAACACTGAAGCTTTCTTT
CDR3aa: CASIQERNTEAFF

d_gene: -
j_gene: TRBJ1-1
abundance: medium-sized
v_gene: TRBV27
len: 11
CDR3nt: TGTGCCAGCAGTTCCACTACCGAAGCTTTCTTT
CDR3aa: CASSSTTEAFF

d_gene: TRBD2
j_gene: TRBJ2-7
abundance: -
v_gene: TRBV2
len: 16
CDR3nt: TGTGCCAGCAGTGAAAGGGTAGCGGGGGCCCTCCACGAGCAGTACTTC
CDR3aa: CASSERVAGALHEQYF

d_gene: TRBD2
j_gene: TRBJ2-7
abundance: -
v_gene: TRBV28
len: 15
CDR3nt: TGTGCCACCGCATGGGGGGGGTATCAAACGGGCGAGCAGTACTTC
CDR3aa: CATAWGGYQTGEQYF

d_gene: -
j_gene: TRBJ1-5
abundance: few
v_gene: TRBV7-8
len: 16
CDR3nt: TGTGCCAGCAGCTTAGATTGGGGAGGCCTTAATCAGCCCCAGCATTTT
CDR3aa: CASSLDWGGLNQPQHF

d_gene: TRBD1
j_gene: TRBJ1-6
abundance: -
v_gene: TRBV7-9
len: 13
CDR3nt: TGCGCCAGCAGCCATCGGACAGGGAGGCCCCTCCACTTT
CDR3aa: CASSHRTGRPLHF

d_gene: -
j_gene: TRBJ2-7
abundance: -
v_gene: TRBV5-5
len: 16
CDR3nt: TGTGCCAGCAGCCAAGGGGGGACAGACGCGTACTACGAGCAGTACTTC
CDR3aa: CASSQGGTDAYYEQYF

d_gene: -
j_gene: TRBJ1-4
abundance: few
v_gene: TRBV30
len: 15
CDR3nt: TGTGCCTGGAGTCCCTGGACTAGGCGAAATGAAAAACTGTTTTTT
CDR3aa: CAWSPWTRRNEKLFF

d_gene: TRBD2
j_gene: TRBJ2-1
abundance: -
v_gene: TRBV7-9
len: 16
CDR3nt: TGTGCCAGCAGCTTAGCGGGGCGCGGGGGGGGATACGAGCAGTTCTTC
CDR3aa: CASSLAGRGGGYEQFF

d_gene: -
j_gene: TRBJ2-2
abundance: -
v_gene: TRBV27
len: 14
CDR3nt: TGTGCCAGCAGCCCCCCTAGCGCATCCGGGGAGCTGTTTTTT
CDR3aa: CASSPPSASGELFF

d_gene: TRBD1
j_gene: TRBJ1-1
abundance: -
v_gene: TRBV28
len: 16
CDR3nt: TGTGCCAGCAGAACGACAGGGGCGGACGGGAACACTGAAGCTTTCTTT
CDR3aa: CASRTTGADGNTEAFF

d_gene: -
j_gene: TRBJ2-4
abundance: -
v_gene: TRBV6-5
len: 15
CDR3nt: TGTGCCAGCAGTTACTCGGCGGAAATAGGGGACATTCAGTACTTC
CDR3aa: CASSYSAEIGDIQYF

d_gene: -
j_gene: TRBJ2-3
abundance: -
v_gene: TRBV27
len: 16
CDR3nt: TGTGCCAGCAGTTTACCCAACTGGCCGGATCGAGATACGCAGTATTTT
CDR3aa: CASSLPNWPDRDTQYF

d_gene: -
j_gene: TRBJ1-2
abundance: medium-sized
v_gene: TRBV4-1
len: 14
CDR3nt: TGCGCCAGCAGCCGACCGGACGTAAACTATGGCTACACCTTC
CDR3aa: CASSRPDVNYGYTF

d_gene: -
j_gene: TRBJ1-3
abundance: -
v_gene: TRBV7-8
len: 16
CDR3nt: TGTGCCAGCAGCTGGCCGGGCCAAACTTCTGGAAACACCATATATTTT
CDR3aa: CASSWPGQTSGNTIYF

d_gene: TRBD1
j_gene: TRBJ2-7
abundance: -
v_gene: TRBV28
len: 13
CDR3nt: TGTGCCAGCAGGACCGGGACAGGATACGAGCAGTACTTC
CDR3aa: CASRTGTGYEQYF

d_gene: -
j_gene: TRBJ2-1
abundance: -
v_gene: TRBV6-5
len: 14
CDR3nt: TGTGCCAGCAGCCCCGCTAGGGGAAACAATGAGCAGTTCTTC
CDR3aa: CASSPARGNNEQFF

d_gene: -
j_gene: TRBJ1-5
abundance: once
v_gene: TRBV7-2
len: 14
CDR3nt: TGTGCCAGCAGCTTAATGCAGGGAAATCAGCCCCAGCATTTT
CDR3aa: CASSLMQGNQPQHF

d_gene: TRBD2
j_gene: TRBJ2-1
abundance: -
v_gene: TRBV4-2
len: 16
CDR3nt: TGTGCCAGCAGCCACGGACTAGCGGGGGCCTACAATGAGCAGTTCTTC
CDR3aa: CASSHGLAGAYNEQFF

d_gene: -
j_gene: TRBJ1-1
abundance: -
v_gene: TRBV7-9
len: 14
CDR3nt: TGTGCCAGCAGCTTAGGCTGGGGGAGCACTGAAGCTTTCTTT
CDR3aa: CASSLGWGSTEAFF

d_gene: TRBD2
j_gene: TRBJ2-1
abundance: -
v_gene: TRBV28
len: 16
CDR3nt: TGTGCCAGCAGCCCCGGACTAGCGGGGATCTACAATGAGCAGTTCTTC
CDR3aa: CASSPGLAGIYNEQFF

d_gene: -
j_gene: TRBJ1-1
abundance: -
v_gene: TRBV7-8
len: 16
CDR3nt: TGTGCCAGCAGCTTAAACTCCGCCGACGGGGTCACTGAAGCTTTCTTT
CDR3aa: CASSLNSADGVTEAFF

d_gene: -
j_gene: TRBJ1-3
abundance: once
v_gene: TRBV4-3
len: 17
CDR3nt: TGCGCCAGCAGCCAAGACCGGGGACTGTGGGGTGGAAACACCATATATTTT
CDR3aa: CASSQDRGLWGGNTIYF

d_gene: TRBD1
j_gene: TRBJ1-5
abundance: few
v_gene: TRBV6-4
len: 14
CDR3nt: TGTGCCAGCAGCTACGACAGGGAGGATCAGCCCCAGCATTTT
CDR3aa: CASSYDREDQPQHF

d_gene: TRBD1
j_gene: TRBJ2-7
abundance: few
v_gene: TRBV30
len: 13
CDR3nt: TGTGCCTGGGAACCGGGACAGAACTACGAGCAGTACTTC
CDR3aa: CAWEPGQNYEQYF

d_gene: -
j_gene: TRBJ2-7
abundance: few
v_gene: TRBV10-3
len: 13
CDR3nt: TGTGCCATCAGCCTGACAGAATCCTACGAGCAGTACTTC
CDR3aa: CAISLTESYEQYF

d_gene: -
j_gene: TRBJ2-5
abundance: -
v_gene: TRBV28
len: 12
CDR3nt: TGTGCCAGCAGTTTGACAGAAGAGACCCAGTACTTC
CDR3aa: CASSLTEETQYF

d_gene: -
j_gene: TRBJ2-2
abundance: -
v_gene: TRBV7-2
len: 15
CDR3nt: TGTGCCAGCAGCTATACCGGGACGAACACCGGGGAGCTGTTTTTT
CDR3aa: CASSYTGTNTGELFF

d_gene: -
j_gene: TRBJ1-2
abundance: -
v_gene: TRBV5-1
len: 12
CDR3nt: TGCGCCAGCAGCGAGAGGGCCCATGGCTACACCTTC
CDR3aa: CASSERAHGYTF

d_gene: -
j_gene: TRBJ1-2
abundance: -
v_gene: TRBV28
len: 12
CDR3nt: TGTGCCAGCAGTAGGCAGGTGTATGGCTACACCTTC
CDR3aa: CASSRQVYGYTF

d_gene: -
j_gene: TRBJ2-1
abundance: -
v_gene: TRBV6-4
len: 13
CDR3nt: TGTGCCAGCAGTGAAACAGGGTCGGGTGAGCAGTTCTTC
CDR3aa: CASSETGSGEQFF

d_gene: -
j_gene: TRBJ1-1
abundance: -
v_gene: TRBV4-1
len: 14
CDR3nt: TGCGCCAGCAGCCAAGCCCTACGGCGGACTGAAGCTTTCTTT
CDR3aa: CASSQALRRTEAFF

d_gene: -
j_gene: TRBJ2-2
abundance: few
v_gene: TRBV9
len: 13
CDR3nt: TGTGCCAGCAGCGTAAGCAGAACCGGGGAGCTGTTTTTT
CDR3aa: CASSVSRTGELFF

d_gene: TRBD1
j_gene: TRBJ2-7
abundance: -
v_gene: TRBV7-8
len: 16
CDR3nt: TGTGCCAGCAGCTCCCGAAGACCGGGACAGGTCTACGAGCAGTACTTC
CDR3aa: CASSSRRPGQVYEQYF

d_gene: -
j_gene: TRBJ2-1
abundance: -
v_gene: TRBV7-3
len: 15
CDR3nt: TGTGCCAGCAGCTCCGGGACCTCAGATTACAATGAGCAGTTCTTC
CDR3aa: CASSSGTSDYNEQFF

d_gene: TRBD1
j_gene: TRBJ2-3
abundance: -
v_gene: TRBV9
len: 15
CDR3nt: TGTGCCAGCAGCCCGGGACAGCGGACGGTGGATACGCAGTATTTT
CDR3aa: CASSPGQRTVDTQYF

d_gene: TRBD2
j_gene: TRBJ2-1
abundance: -
v_gene: TRBV6-1
len: 19
CDR3nt: TGTGCCAGCAGTGAAATCGGCTGGGGGCGGGGGGATTACTACAATGAGCAGTTCTTC
CDR3aa: CASSEIGWGRGDYYNEQFF

d_gene: TRBD1
j_gene: TRBJ2-7
abundance: -
v_gene: TRBV28
len: 14
CDR3nt: TGTGCCAGCAGTGAGACAGGGGGCTTGTACGAGCGGTACTTC
CDR3aa: CASSETGGLYERYF

d_gene: -
j_gene: TRBJ1-6
abundance: -
v_gene: TRBV5-6
len: 16
CDR3nt: TGTGCCAGCAGCTTGGGGGGAGTCACCTATAATTCACCCCTCCACTTT
CDR3aa: CASSLGGVTYNSPLHF

d_gene: -
j_gene: TRBJ1-2
abundance: -
v_gene: TRBV25-1
len: 12
CDR3nt: TGTGCCAGCAGCGCCCAGGGATATGGCTACACCTTC
CDR3aa: CASSAQGYGYTF

d_gene: -
j_gene: TRBJ1-5
abundance: -
v_gene: TRBV2
len: 15
CDR3nt: TGTGCCAGCAGTGAAGCATCAGGGTCCTTCAGTCCCCAGCATTTT
CDR3aa: CASSEASGSFSPQHF

d_gene: TRBD2
j_gene: TRBJ2-1
abundance: -
v_gene: TRBV7-3
len: 16
CDR3nt: TGTGCCAGCAGCTTAGCGGGGGGGCCGGTAGTCAATGAGCAGTTCTTC
CDR3aa: CASSLAGGPVVNEQFF

d_gene: TRBD2
j_gene: TRBJ2-1
abundance: few
v_gene: TRBV7-7
len: 15
CDR3nt: TGTGCTAGCAGCTCAGGACTAGCGGCCTACAATGAGCAGTTCTTC
CDR3aa: CASSSGLAAYNEQFF

d_gene: -
j_gene: TRBJ1-4
abundance: -
v_gene: TRBV5-4
len: 16
CDR3nt: TGTGCCAGCAGCTTGGGTCCCGCTCTTCTTAATGAAAAACTGTTTTTT
CDR3aa: CASSLGPALLNEKLFF

d_gene: -
j_gene: TRBJ2-3
abundance: -
v_gene: TRBV2
len: 13
CDR3nt: TGTGCCAGCACGGGGGGCCGCACAGATACGCAGTATTTT
CDR3aa: CASTGGRTDTQYF

d_gene: TRBD1
j_gene: TRBJ1-2
abundance: -
v_gene: TRBV7-9
len: 15
CDR3nt: TGTGCCAGCAGCTCGACCGAGGACAGGGACTATGGCTACACCTTC
CDR3aa: CASSSTEDRDYGYTF

d_gene: -
j_gene: TRBJ1-1
abundance: few
v_gene: TRBV4-3
len: 13
CDR3nt: TGCGCCAGCAGCCAAGATCCAGGCACTGAAGCTTTCTTT
CDR3aa: CASSQDPGTEAFF

d_gene: TRBD1
j_gene: TRBJ1-6
abundance: -
v_gene: TRBV6-5
len: 15
CDR3nt: TGTGCCAGCAGGATAACAGGGGCGGGCAATTCACCCCTCCACTTT
CDR3aa: CASRITGAGNSPLHF

d_gene: -
j_gene: TRBJ2-7
abundance: -
v_gene: TRBV10-1
len: 13
CDR3nt: TGCGCCAGCAGTGGGGGTCCTACCTACGAGCAGTACTTC
CDR3aa: CASSGGPTYEQYF

d_gene: TRBD2
j_gene: TRBJ2-5
abundance: -
v_gene: TRBV6-1
len: 17
CDR3nt: TGTGCCAGCAGTGAGCTGGGACTAGCGGGATATTTACAGACCCAGTACTTC
CDR3aa: CASSELGLAGYLQTQYF

d_gene: -
j_gene: TRBJ2-7
abundance: -
v_gene: TRBV18
len: 15
CDR3nt: TGTGCCAGCTCACCACCAGGTAATCCCTCCTACGAGCAGTACTTC
CDR3aa: CASSPPGNPSYEQYF

d_gene: -
j_gene: TRBJ2-3
abundance: -
v_gene: TRBV15
len: 18
CDR3nt: TGTGCCACCAGCAGAGATCGCCTTTTCGGGGGAAGCACAGATACGCAGTATTTT
CDR3aa: CATSRDRLFGGSTDTQYF

d_gene: -
j_gene: TRBJ2-1
abundance: -
v_gene: TRBV7-6
len: 16
CDR3nt: TGTGCCAGCAGCTTAGTCTGGGGTGGGAAACACAATGAGCAGTTCTTC
CDR3aa: CASSLVWGGKHNEQFF

d_gene: -
j_gene: TRBJ1-2
abundance: -
v_gene: TRBV6-4
len: 13
CDR3nt: TGTGCCAGCAGTGATGGGGCAAGCTATGGCTACACCTTC
CDR3aa: CASSDGASYGYTF

d_gene: -
j_gene: TRBJ1-6
abundance: once
v_gene: TRBV7-3
len: 15
CDR3nt: TGTGCCAGCAGCTCATCAACGTTAGGGGATTCACCCCTCCACTTT
CDR3aa: CASSSSTLGDSPLHF

d_gene: -
j_gene: TRBJ1-2
abundance: -
v_gene: TRBV4-3
len: 19
CDR3nt: TGCGCCAGCAGCCAAGCGGGACCCGTAACGTCTCGGGGTTACTATGGCTACACCTTC
CDR3aa: CASSQAGPVTSRGYYGYTF

d_gene: -
j_gene: TRBJ2-3
abundance: -
v_gene: TRBV27
len: 11
CDR3nt: TGTGCCAGCAGACAGGGAGCTACGCAGTATTTT
CDR3aa: CASRQGATQYF